Shown below are 8 T cell receptor beta chains from a single sample sequenced in a study of T cell repertoires in cytomegalovirus infection. TCRdb reprocessed the reads with MiXCR, giving one entry per CDR3 protein. Here the sample spans fewer than 200,000 distinct CDR3 sequences, less than 9.5% being singletons. The sample comprised PBMCs. These TCRs come from a human donor in good health (CMV status not recorded). Some clones in this sample may be carry-over from other donors' samples.

There are many counts of this clonotype. The rearrangement joins TRBV6-2 or TRBV6-3 to TRBJ2-1; D possibly matches TRBD1 or TRBD2 (5 bases each). CDR1 and CDR2 from the germline V gene are MNHEY and SVGEGT. The V end was cut by 0 bases, the J end by 3 bases, with 9 bases between. CDR3 size: 15 residues. CDR3 sequence: CASSYSGGVYNEQFF. In DNA form, the CDR3 reads TGTGCCAGCAGTTACTCTGGGGGAGTCTACAATGAGCAGTTCTTC.

This chain joins TRBV5-1 and TRBJ2-3; weak D call: TRBD1 (5 bases). Germline CDR1 SGHRS, CDR2 YFSETQ. CDR3 length: 13 residues. Trimming cost V 0 bases and J 3 bases, with 5 bases left between them. CDR3 region: CASSLGQTDTQYF. The CDR3 DNA sequence: TGCGCCAGCAGCTTGGGACAGACAGATACGCAGTATTTT.

In regard to this clonotype: A much larger clone sits a single nucleotide away, making a read error possible. This chain connects TRBV7-9 to TRBJ2-5, with D perhaps matching TRBD1 (5 bases). Germline V gene sequence: CDR1 SEHNR, CDR2 FQNEAQ (reference sequence). The CDR3 is 15 residues long. CDR3 coding DNA: TGTGCCAGCAGCCACCGTCCAGGGTTGCGAGAGACCCAGCACTTC. The encoded protein is CASSHRPGLRETQHF.

This clonotype has more than one count but fewer than ten. The chain is built from TRBV6-2 or TRBV6-3 and TRBJ1-6; weak D call: TRBD1 (5 bases). Germline lookup yields CDR1 MNHEY and CDR2 SVGEGT. This CDR3 region has 13 residues. V dropped 8 bases and J dropped 6 bases, with 11 bases sitting between them. The CDR3: CASEDSFNSPLHF. The CDR3 DNA reads TGTGCCAGCGAAGACAGCTTTAATTCACCCCTCCACTTT.

This clonotype was picked up many times. For the CDR3, the DNA is TGTGCCAGCAGCTTAGCTGACTTAGCGGGAGTCTATGAGCAGTTCTTC. It specifies CASSLADLAGVYEQFF. The J gene is TRBJ2-1, the V gene TRBV7-2; 9 bases align to TRBD2. The CDR3 loop spans 16 amino acids. V lost 0 bases to trimming and J lost 8 bases; unmatched junction nucleotides: 8. The germline V gene encodes CDR1 SGHTA and CDR2 FQGNSA.

This clonotype came up a few times. This chain joins TRBV7-9 and TRBJ2-1; D is undetermined. Germline values: CDR1 SEHNR, CDR2 FQNEAQ (reference sequence). The germline V and J ends were trimmed by 5 bases and 2 bases, with 13 bases remaining between them. The CDR3 spans 15 residues. The CDR3 DNA reads TGTGCCAGCAGCGAAGGGATTCCCCCCTACAATGAGCAGTTCTTC. Protein sequence: CASSEGIPPYNEQFF. Supplemented by reference TRBV7-9 and TRBJ2-1, the full variable domain reads DTGVSQNPRHKITKRGQNVTFRCDPISEHNRLYWYRQTLGQGPEFLTYFQNEAQLEKSRLLSDRFSAERPKGSFSTLEIQRTEQGDSAMYLCASSEGIPPYNEQFFGPGTRLTVL.

This clonotype was detected ten times or more. The chain couples TRBV28 to TRBJ2-7; perhaps D is TRBD1 or TRBD2 (5 bases each). V gave up 4 bases and J gave up 3 bases, with 13 bases separating them. Germline CDR1 and CDR2: MDHEN and SYDVKM. The CDR3 spans 14 residues. The CDR3 bases are TGTGCCAGCAGTTCCCCGGGACGGAGCTACGAGCAGTACTTC. It translates to CASSSPGRSYEQYF.

This clonotype was detected only a few times. V usage is TRBV28 and J usage is TRBJ2-3, with D possibly matching TRBD2 (5 bases). The CDR3 spans 15 residues. Deletions cut 4 bases from V and 4 bases from J, with 15 bases between. Germline V gene sequence: CDR1 MDHEN, CDR2 SYDVKM. The CDR3 is CASSSQRRWADTQYF. CDR3 nucleotides: TGTGCCAGCAGTTCTCAGCGGCGCTGGGCAGATACGCAGTATTTT.